These 29 T cell receptor beta chains came from one sample sequenced in a study of beta chain features in type 1 diabetes. Expressed TCRB transcripts were sequenced, since all the RNA that had been isolated was reverse transcribed. Profiling relied on immunoSEQ multiplex PCR, and the TCRdb table lists in-frame clones only, not all of them. The sample records 10,000 to 15,000 clones, approximately 47% being singletons. The specimen was stem cell memory CD4+ T cells from blood. These receptors were obtained from a man between 18 and 35 years old in good health.

The J gene is TRBJ2-1, the V gene TRBV28, with D unresolved. In germline, CDR1 is MDHEN, CDR2 SYDVKM. The CDR3 is 12 amino acids. The V and J ends lost 6 bases and 4 bases respectively, with 7 bases between them. The CDR3 here is CASSLFYNEQFF. CDR3 bases: TGTGCCAGCAGCCTCTTTTACAATGAGCAGTTCTTC.

This clone was counted a few times. The J gene is TRBJ2-7, the V gene TRBV29-1, with D maybe TRBD1 (6 bases). V lost 3 bases to trimming and J lost 3 bases, with 6 bases between them. Germline values: CDR1 SQVTM, CDR2 ANQGSEA. This CDR3 comprises 11 residues. CDR3 bases: TGCAGCGTTGACAGGGGCTACGAGCAGTACTTC. It specifies CSVDRGYEQYF.

V is TRBV5-1 and J is TRBJ2-7; D is possibly TRBD1 (6 bases). Trimming took 3 bases from V and 4 from J, leaving 17 bases between them. Germline V gives CDR1 SGHRS, CDR2 YFSETQ. CDR3 size: 15 residues. The CDR3 nucleotides read TGCGCCAGCAGCTGGGGCCGGGACAACAATTACGAGCAGTACTTC. This encodes CASSWGRDNNYEQYF.

J is TRBJ2-2 and V is TRBV5-1, with D tentatively TRBD1 (5 bases). The CDR3 has 13 residues. The germline V and J ends were trimmed by 4 bases and 7 bases, with 11 bases remaining between them. Germline V gene lookup returns CDR1 SGHRS and CDR2 YFSETQ. The CDR3 DNA reads TGCGCCAGCAGCCCCAGGGTAGGCGGGGAGCTGTTTTTT. This encodes CASSPRVGGELFF.

The chain has TRBV6-5 and TRBJ2-5; possibly TRBD1 for D (6 bases). The CDR3 extends over 14 amino acids. CDR1 and CDR2 from the germline V gene are MNHEY and SVGAGI. Trimming took 9 bases from V and 0 from J, leaving 14 bases between them. The CDR3 is CASGRGGNQETQYF. CDR3 nucleotides: TGTGCCAGTGGGAGAGGGGGAAACCAAGAGACCCAGTACTTC.

Only a few counts were recorded for this clone. The rearrangement joins TRBV7-3 to TRBJ1-5; the D gene is possibly TRBD1 (5 bases). Trimming removed 5 bases from V and 7 bases from J, with 12 bases in between. The CDR3 has 13 residues. Germline loops: CDR1 SGHTA, CDR2 FQGTGA. This chain's CDR3 is CASSPDRGQPQHF. The CDR3 bases are TGTGCCAGCAGCCCGGACCGGGGGCAGCCCCAGCATTTT.

The gene calls are TRBV11-2 and TRBJ2-2; possible D gene TRBD1, 6 bases. Germline V gives CDR1 SGHAT, CDR2 FQNNGV. V dropped 2 bases and J dropped 16 bases, with 14 bases sitting between them. The CDR3 has 12 residues. The DNA for the CDR3 is TGTGCCAGCAGCTTAAGGGACACGAGGCCGTTTTTT. Translating it yields CASSLRDTRPFF.

The chain is built from TRBV27 and TRBJ1-2, with 8 bases lining up with TRBD1. The germline gives CDR1 MNHEY, CDR2 SMNVEV (reference sequence). Losses at the gene ends were 6 bases for V and 2 bases for J; bases not matched to a gene: 5. The length of the CDR3 is 14 residues. The CDR3: CASRGQGLNYGYTF. CDR3 bases: TGTGCCAGCAGAGGACAGGGATTAAACTATGGCTACACCTTC.

This sequence joins TRBV10-3 and TRBJ2-1; TRBD2 matches 14 bases. Germline lookup yields CDR1 ENHRY and CDR2 SYGVKD. V lost 10 bases and J lost 9; bases outside the gene matches: 8. The CDR3 runs 14 residues. This CDR3 is CANQGLAGDGEQFF. CDR3 nucleotides: TGTGCCAACCAGGGACTAGCGGGGGACGGTGAGCAGTTCTTC.

This clone showed up just once. J is TRBJ1-2 and V is TRBV29-1, with D possibly TRBD1 on 5 matching bases. Germline values: CDR1 SQVTM, CDR2 ANQGSEA. Trimming stripped 1 base from V and 5 bases from J, with 11 bases between. CDR3 length: 13 amino acids. CDR3 in amino acids: CSVEAPGRYGYTF. The CDR3 DNA sequence: TGCAGCGTTGAAGCCCCAGGGAGGTATGGCTACACCTTC.

The chain employs TRBV7-2 and TRBJ2-7; D uncertain. Trimming pared 2 bases from V and 3 bases from J, leaving 8 bases between. Germline CDR1 is SGHTA and CDR2 is FQGNSA. CDR3 length: 13 amino acids. DNA for the CDR3: TGTGCCAGCAGCTTACACTCCATCTACGAGCAGTACTTC. Translated, it gives CASSLHSIYEQYF.

The genes are TRBV20-1 and TRBJ2-3; no clear D. Trimming took 5 bases from V and 4 from J, leaving 7 bases between them. The CDR3 is 11 amino acids. Germline V lookup: CDR1 DFQATT, CDR2 SNEGSKA (reference sequence). The CDR3 is CSAARADTQYF. The CDR3 DNA follows: TGCAGTGCTGCGAGAGCAGATACGCAGTATTTT.

The V gene is TRBV6-5, the J gene TRBJ2-7; possibly TRBD1 for D (6 bases). V shed 2 bases and J shed 4 bases, with 18 bases lying between them. Germline CDR1 is MNHEY and CDR2 is SVGAGI. The CDR3 runs 16 residues. The CDR3 DNA follows: TGTGCCAGCAGTTACGGTCGTGGACAGATACGTTACGAGCAGTACTTC. Translating it yields CASSYGRGQIRYEQYF.

With respect to this clone: Sequence at one end of the junction differs from germline and may be a read error. The rearrangement uses TRBV10-3 and TRBJ1-2, with 8 bases fitting TRBD1. CDR1 and CDR2 from the germline V gene are ENHRY and SYGVKD. The CDR3 is 12 amino acids. The CDR3 loop reads CAISQQGEGSNF. In nucleotides, the CDR3 is TGTGCCATCAGCCAACAGGGGGAGGGGAGTAACTTC.

The chain combines TRBV5-1 with TRBJ1-1; 10 bases align to TRBD1. Losses at the gene ends were 3 bases for V and 1 base for J; bases not matched to a gene: 6. There are 16 residues in the CDR3. The V gene's germline CDR1 is SGHRS and CDR2 YFSETQ. In DNA, the CDR3 is TGCGCCAGCAGCTCCGGGACAGGGGCCCCGAACACTGAAGCTTTCTTT. Its translation: CASSSGTGAPNTEAFF.

Only a few counts were recorded for this clone. This chain connects TRBV7-9 to TRBJ1-5; no clear D gene. The CDR3 has 14 amino acids. CDR1 and CDR2 from the germline V gene are SEHNR and FQNEAQ (reference sequence). Trimming left V 5 bases short and J 0 bases short, with 8 bases between. CDR3 sequence reads: CASSRDNSNQPQHF. The CDR3 DNA sequence: TGTGCCAGCAGCCGAGATAATAGCAATCAGCCCCAGCATTTT. The full variable domain, in which reference TRBV7-9 and TRBJ1-5 provide the parts outside the CDR3, is DTGVSQNPRHKITKRGQNVTFRCDPISEHNRLYWYRQTLGQGPEFLTYFQNEAQLEKSRLLSDRFSAERPKGSFSTLEIQRTEQGDSAMYLCASSRDNSNQPQHFGDGTRLSIL.

This chain joins TRBV11-2 and TRBJ1-1; 7 bases line up with TRBD1. Trimming removed 4 bases from V and 5 bases from J; junction bases left unmatched: 10. The CDR3 loop spans 15 amino acids. Looked up from germline, CDR1 is SGHAT and CDR2 is FQNNGV. The CDR3 loop reads CASSSFRDRETEAFF. The CDR3 region has the DNA TGTGCCAGCAGCTCTTTCCGGGACAGAGAAACTGAAGCTTTCTTT.

The CDR3 protein is CASSPPRGREDTQYF. DNA of the CDR3: TGTGCCAGCAGCCCCCCCCGGGGGAGGGAAGATACGCAGTATTTT. This chain uses TRBV7-6 with TRBJ2-3, with 7 bases fitting TRBD2. V was pared by 5 bases and J by 5 bases, with 10 bases of the junction left unmatched. CDR1 SGHVS and CDR2 FNYEAQ come from the germline V gene. This CDR3 comprises 15 residues.

Here the CDR3 reads CASSPTGRTDTQYF. The CDR3, as DNA: TGTGCCAGCAGCCCCACAGGTCGCACAGATACGCAGTATTTT. This sequence joins TRBV7-2 and TRBJ2-3; maybe TRBD1 (5 bases). Deletions cut 5 bases from V and 1 base from J, with 10 bases between. Germline values: CDR1 SGHTA, CDR2 FQGNSA. CDR3 length equals 14 residues.

This chain uses TRBV28 with TRBJ2-5; possibly TRBD1 for D (6 bases). V lost 2 bases to trimming and J lost 5 bases, with 12 bases between them. The CDR3 spans 14 residues. Germline V gene sequence: CDR1 MDHEN, CDR2 SYDVKM. This chain's CDR3 is CASSLPQGTETQYF. CDR3 nucleotide sequence: TGTGCCAGCAGTTTACCACAGGGCACCGAGACCCAGTACTTC.

Details on this clone: The same CDR3 arises from other DNA sequences in this sample as well. The chain joins TRBV14 to TRBJ1-1; 7 bases are shared with TRBD1. This CDR3 contains 14 residues. Germline loops: CDR1 SGHDN, CDR2 FVKESK. The trim removed 6 bases at V and 2 bases at J, leaving 6 bases unmatched. CDR3 sequence reads: CASRRQGVNTEAFF. CDR3 nucleotides: TGTGCCAGCAGACGACAGGGAGTAAACACTGAAGCTTTCTTT.

The CDR3 reads CASSNGQGNNEQYF. CDR3 sequence (DNA): TGCGCCAGCAGCAACGGACAGGGTAACAACGAGCAGTACTTC. The genes are TRBV5-1 and TRBJ2-7; 8 nucleotides align to TRBD1. V lost 4 bases, J lost 5 bases, and 8 bases stayed unmatched. CDR1 is SGHRS and CDR2 is YFSETQ in the germline V gene. The CDR3 consists of 14 residues.

The V call is TRBV11-2, the J call TRBJ1-2; D gene ambiguous. This CDR3 has 14 amino acids. The V and J ends lost 4 bases and 6 bases respectively, with 15 bases between them. Germline CDR1 reads SGHAT; CDR2 reads FQNNGV. DNA for the CDR3: TGTGCCAGCAGCTCTAAAGAGGGTGTTGATGGCTACACCTTC. It translates to CASSSKEGVDGYTF.

This clone was seen more than once but under ten times. The identical CDR3 is also encoded by other nucleotide sequences in the sample. The CDR3: CASSPGGPPTDTQYF. CDR3 coding DNA: TGTGCCAGCAGTCCGGGGGGCCCCCCTACGGATACGCAGTATTTT. This sequence joins TRBV28 and TRBJ2-3; D may be TRBD2 (7 bases). Per germline, CDR1 MDHEN and CDR2 SYDVKM. The CDR3 covers 15 residues. Trimming removed 5 bases from V and 6 bases from J, with 18 bases in between.

The chain uses TRBV7-9 and TRBJ1-2, with a weak D call TRBD1 (6 bases). This CDR3 is built from 14 residues. Germline V gives CDR1 SEHNR, CDR2 FQNEAQ (reference sequence). Between the trimmed V and J ends, which lost 3 bases and 2 bases, there was a span of 10 bases. The CDR3, as DNA: TGTGCCAGCAGCTTGACAGGCATCAACTATGGCTACACCTTC. This sequence encodes CASSLTGINYGYTF.

This chain connects TRBV15 to TRBJ2-1; D perhaps matches TRBD1 (6 bases). The CDR3 loop spans 18 amino acids. Germline CDR1 is LNHNV and CDR2 is YYDKDF (reference sequence). V shed 0 bases and J shed 0 bases, with 15 bases lying between them. The DNA of the CDR3 is TGTGCCACCAGCAGAGACGTAACAGGGACCAGCTCCTACAATGAGCAGTTCTTC. This translates into CATSRDVTGTSSYNEQFF.

J is TRBJ1-3 and V is TRBV6-1, with D possibly matching TRBD1 (6 bases). CDR1 is MNHNS, CDR2 SASEGT, per germline. This CDR3 comprises 15 residues. Deletions cut 2 bases from V and 0 bases from J, with 8 bases between. In nucleotides, the CDR3 is TGTGCCAGCAGTGAACAGGGGCGCTCTGGAAACACCATATATTTT. It translates to CASSEQGRSGNTIYF.

The sample holds a few counts of this clone. The gene calls are TRBV7-2 and TRBJ2-2; unclear D gene. Trimming left V 5 bases short and J 1 base short, with 8 bases between. CDR1 SGHTA and CDR2 FQGNSA come from the germline V gene. CDR3 length equals 14 residues. The CDR3 bases are TGTGCCAGCAGCCCTGTTAGGAACACCGGGGAGCTGTTTTTT. Translation gives CASSPVRNTGELFF.

The V and J genes are TRBV7-6 and TRBJ2-2; 9 bases align to TRBD1. The CDR3 consists of 17 residues. Germline assignment: CDR1 SGHVS and CDR2 FNYEAQ. The ends lost 0 bases at V and 5 bases at J; junction bases unmatched: 7. CDR3: CASSLAGQGVGTGELFF. CDR3 DNA: TGTGCCAGCAGCTTAGCGGGACAGGGAGTAGGGACCGGGGAGCTGTTTTTT.